The 2 T cell receptor beta chains given below trace back to one sample, sequenced in a study of cytomegalovirus exposure and HLA in healthy donors. Both 60 Vbeta primers and 13 Jbeta primers went into the PCR. The repertoire was sequenced with immunoSEQ multiplex PCR; TCRdb's copy has only in-frame clones and lacks some. The sample has under 250,000 clones; 70% to 90% are singletons. The specimen was PBMCs. Receptor source: a woman aged 55-70 years in good health and CMV-seropositive.

A single count supports this clone. V and J are TRBV30 and TRBJ1-2; 7 bases are a match to TRBD1. The CDR3 sequence is 13 residues long. Germline trimming cut 3 bases from V and 4 bases from J; bases unmatched to any gene: 5. Germline V gives CDR1 GTSNPN, CDR2 SVGIG (reference sequence). CDR3 sequence: CAWRGGRIYGYTF. The CDR3 DNA reads TGTGCCTGGAGAGGGGGCAGGATCTATGGCTACACCTTC.

The V call is TRBV7-9, the J call TRBJ1-4; 7 bases match TRBD1. Germline V CDR1 and CDR2: SEHNR, FQNEAQ (reference sequence). Trimming cost V 5 bases and J 2 bases; bases outside gene matches: 8. The CDR3 extends over 16 amino acids. CDR3 sequence: CASSIYRGRTNEKLFF. DNA of the CDR3: TGTGCCAGCAGCATATACAGGGGCCGGACTAATGAAAAACTGTTTTTT.